This section outlines one TCR beta chain sequence together with its context. The sample carries other DNA sequences with the same CDR3. The data were taken from a study of blood T cell repertoires in COVID-19. The CDR3 loop spans 14 amino acids. Trimming took off 0 bases at V and 2 bases at J, with 7 bases between the two ends. Germline lookup yields CDR1 KGHSH and CDR2 LQKENI. Profiled with immunoSEQ multiplex PCR; TCRdb holds only in-frame clones, not every one. Of about 180,000 clones listed, around 83% were seen once; the top ten hold roughly 2.8%. The sequenced sample was peripheral blood. The V call is TRBV18, the J call TRBJ1-2; perhaps TRBD1 as D (5 bases). The source of this sequence is a woman aged 25 to 39 with active or convalescent COVID-19. The CDR3 sequence: CASSPPTANYGYTF. For the CDR3, the DNA is TGTGCCAGCTCACCACCGACAGCAAACTATGGCTACACCTTC. Full variable domain (missing parts from reference TRBV18 and TRBJ1-2): NAGVMQNPRHLVRRRGQEARLRCSPMKGHSHVYWYRQLPEEGLKFMVYLQKENIIDESGMPKERFSAEFPKEGPSILRIQQVVRGDSAAYFCASSPPTANYGYTFGSGTRLTVV.